This T cell receptor (beta chain) was sequenced during a study of cytomegalovirus exposure and HLA in healthy donors. Study-level points and caveats: Per published accounts, TCR beta sequences correctly predicted the HLA-A and HLA-B alleles of most subjects. Sequencing likely produced, as an artifact, a cluster of highly shared sequence variants.

In regard to this clone: The antigen remains unidentified.

Amplification used 60 Vbeta primers and 13 Jbeta primers. Using immunoSEQ multiplex PCR, the repertoire was profiled, and TCRdb retains in-frame clones only, with some absent. The table includes 150,000 to 200,000 clones, approximately 70% detected once. The sequence was collected from a young woman in good health and CMV-seropositive. The specimen was PBMCs.

The CDR3 loop reads CASSLTTGVAPYEQYF. CDR3 DNA: TGTGCCAGCAGTTTGACAACAGGGGTAGCGCCCTACGAGCAGTACTTC. The chain has TRBV6-5 and TRBJ2-7; TRBD1 aligns across 7 bases. Germline trimming cut 4 bases from V and 2 bases from J; bases unmatched to any gene: 11. CDR3 size: 16 residues. Germline CDR1 is MNHEY and CDR2 is SVGAGI.